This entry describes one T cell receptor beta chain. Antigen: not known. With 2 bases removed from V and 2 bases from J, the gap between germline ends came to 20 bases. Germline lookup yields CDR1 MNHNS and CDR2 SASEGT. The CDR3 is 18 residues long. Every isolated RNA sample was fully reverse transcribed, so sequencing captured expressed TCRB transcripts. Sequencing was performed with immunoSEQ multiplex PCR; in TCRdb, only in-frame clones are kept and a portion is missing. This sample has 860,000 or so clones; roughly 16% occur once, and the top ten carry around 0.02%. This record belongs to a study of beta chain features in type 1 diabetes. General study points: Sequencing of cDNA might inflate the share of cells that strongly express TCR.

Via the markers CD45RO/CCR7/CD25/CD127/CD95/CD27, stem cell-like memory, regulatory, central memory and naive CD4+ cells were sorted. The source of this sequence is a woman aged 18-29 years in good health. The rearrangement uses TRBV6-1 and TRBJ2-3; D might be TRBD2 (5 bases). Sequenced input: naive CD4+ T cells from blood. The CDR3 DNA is TGTGCCAGCAGTGAATCCGGGATTCGAGGCGGATTCACAGATACGCAGTATTTT. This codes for CASSESGIRGGFTDTQYF.